This section outlines one TCR beta chain sequence together with its context. Its antigen is not known. Trimming took 7 bases from V and 6 from J; bases not matched to a gene: 14. CDR3 length: 16 amino acids. CDR1 and CDR2 from the germline V gene are SGHTA and FQGNSA. This specimen comes from a study of OX40 agonist ivuxolimab in advanced cancers. Study summary: Three patients responded partially, comprising one with hepatocellular carcinoma and two with cutaneous melanoma.

Data came from immunoSEQ multiplex PCR; TCRdb stores just in-frame clones and leaves some out. The table has roughly 23,000 clones, approximately 77% seen once. Study-wide results and limits: Relative to CD4+, CD8+ T cells held more expanded clones on average.

The sample in question was CD4+ or CD8+ T cells sorted from blood, obtained in a trial of the OX40 agonist ivuxolimab. This chain links TRBV7-2 with TRBJ2-1, with TRBD2 matching over 8 bases. This clonotype was obtained from an adult with an advanced solid tumor such as melanoma, head and neck, liver or kidney cancer. DNA for the CDR3: TGTGCCAGCACGCTTAGACTAGCGCCTCCGGGCAATGAGCAGTTCTTC. Translating gives CASTLRLAPPGNEQFF.